This section outlines one T cell receptor (beta chain) sequence together with its context. This sample stems from a study of T cell responses to AZD1222 COVID-19 vaccine. Assay: immunoSEQ multiplex PCR; the TCRdb copy retains only in-frame clones and omits some. The data show roughly 130,000 clones, roughly 94% seen once. Germline V lookup: CDR1 SNHLY, CDR2 FYNNEI. The trim removed 4 bases at V and 4 bases at J, leaving 4 bases unmatched. The CDR3 runs to 15 residues. The receptor was isolated from an adult in good health. This rearrangement joins TRBV2 to TRBJ2-1, with TRBD2 matching 10 bases. The specimen was peripheral blood, collected on day 0 of AZD1222 vaccination. DNA for the CDR3: TGTGCCAGCAGTGTGTATAGCGGGGGGTACAATGAGCAGTTCTTC. Amino acid sequence: CASSVYSGGYNEQFF.